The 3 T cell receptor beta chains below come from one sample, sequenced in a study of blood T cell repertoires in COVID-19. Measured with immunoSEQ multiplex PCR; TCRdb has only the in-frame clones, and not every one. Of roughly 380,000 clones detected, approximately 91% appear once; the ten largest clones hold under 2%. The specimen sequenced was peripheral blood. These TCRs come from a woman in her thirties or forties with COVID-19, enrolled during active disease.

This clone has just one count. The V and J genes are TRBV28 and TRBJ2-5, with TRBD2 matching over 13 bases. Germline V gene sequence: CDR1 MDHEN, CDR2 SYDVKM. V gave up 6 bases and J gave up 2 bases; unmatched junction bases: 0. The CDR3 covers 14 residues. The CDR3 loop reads CASRGLAGQETQYF. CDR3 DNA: TGTGCCAGCAGGGGACTAGCGGGGCAAGAGACCCAGTACTTC.

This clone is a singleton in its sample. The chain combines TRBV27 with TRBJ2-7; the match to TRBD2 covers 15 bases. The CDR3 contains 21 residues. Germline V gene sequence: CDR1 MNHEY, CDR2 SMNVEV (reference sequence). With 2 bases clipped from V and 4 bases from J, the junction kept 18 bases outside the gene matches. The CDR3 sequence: CASSLISPGLAGGSRNYEQYF. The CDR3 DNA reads TGTGCCAGCAGTTTAATTTCCCCGGGACTAGCGGGAGGTAGCCGGAATTACGAGCAGTACTTC.

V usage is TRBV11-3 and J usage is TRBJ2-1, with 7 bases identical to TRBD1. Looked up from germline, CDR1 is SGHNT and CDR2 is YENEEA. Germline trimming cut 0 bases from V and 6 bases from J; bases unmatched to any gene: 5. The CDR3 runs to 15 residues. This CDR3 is CASSLDWDSRNEQFF. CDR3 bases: TGTGCCAGCAGCTTAGATTGGGACAGCCGCAATGAGCAGTTCTTC.